This T cell receptor beta chain was identified during a study of T cells in Graves' hyperthyroidism and ophthalmopathy. Germline V lookup: CDR1 SEHNR, CDR2 FQNEAQ (reference sequence). CDR3 size: 14 residues. Trimming cost V 4 bases and J 5 bases, with 14 bases left between them. Lactation, pregnancy, other autoimmune disease or uncontrolled infection excluded patients. Regions amplified from RNA transcripts were the TCR beta CDR3 regions. In the first-round RT-PCR of the TCR CDR3, the HTBI primer set was used. MiXCR was run by TCRdb on the multiplex PCR reads, yielding one entry per CDR3 protein. In the table there are approximately 370,000 distinct CDR3 sequences, approximately 18% of which are singletons.

The sample comprised blood. The clonotype comes from a woman in her twenties or thirties with Graves' hyperthyroidism that later progressed to Graves' ophthalmopathy. V is TRBV7-9 and J is TRBJ1-1, with D possibly TRBD1 on 5 matching bases. The CDR3 region has the DNA TGTGCCAGCAGCTACTACTTGGAGGGGACTGAAGCTTTCTTT. It translates to CASSYYLEGTEAFF.